What follows describes a single T cell receptor (beta chain). What it binds is unknown. Via MiXCR, TCRdb re-called the reads, giving one row per CDR3 protein. Altogether 500,000 to 600,000 distinct CDR3 sequences are present, about 15% being singletons, with the ten largest covering roughly 25%. CDR1 and CDR2 from the germline V gene are MDHEN and SYDVKM. The CDR3 extends over 14 amino acids. V trimming: 6 bases; J trimming: 7 bases; junction bases outside the gene matches: 8. The data stem from a study of T cell repertoires in cytomegalovirus infection. Findings and caveats of the study: HLA-C-restricted TCR beta clonotypes specific for CMV led the ex vivo response.

The receptor's source is a human donor in good health (CMV status not recorded). Some clones in this sample may be carry-over from other donors' samples. Sample: CD8+ T cells from PBMCs. The J gene is TRBJ2-1, the V gene TRBV28; TRBD1 agrees at 8 bases. The CDR3 spells CASRHRDRRNEQFF. The CDR3, as DNA: TGTGCCAGCAGGCACCGGGACAGGAGAAATGAGCAGTTCTTC.